The clone carrying this T cell receptor (beta chain) was detected a few times. As yet, its antigen is unknown. Between the trimmed V and J ends, which lost 5 bases and 2 bases, there was a span of 16 bases. The CDR3 spans 15 residues. Germline CDR1 is MNHEY and CDR2 is SVGAGI. TCR beta libraries were prepared from cDNA with unique molecular identifiers. The authors obtained 500,000 to 600,000 cDNA molecules from roughly 1.1 to 9.2 million T cells. TCRdb itself ran the PCR reads through MiXCR, one entry per CDR3 protein. The repertoire includes roughly 580,000 distinct CDR3 sequences, 44% of them detected once, and approximately 1.7% sits in the top ten. These data belong to a study of post-analysis software for immune sequencing data. As for the study in general: Clinical courses comprised relapsing-remitting, secondary progressive and progressive-relapsing multiple sclerosis.

General study findings and limits: Analysis by F measure revealed that same-batch samples clustered strongly together. The normalized Chao1 diversity of multiple sclerosis patients was significantly lower than that of controls. In patients, TRBV5-6, TRBV5-1 and TRBV20-1 belonged to several TRBV segments found more frequently than in controls.

This chain connects TRBV6-5 to TRBJ2-7; D possibly uses TRBD1 or TRBD2 (5 bases each). The specimen sequenced was blood. The clonotype comes from a girl under 18 with multiple sclerosis. CDR3 sequence (DNA): TGTGCCAGCAGTCCCCGGGGCAGAATAACCTACGAGCAGTACTTC. The encoded protein is CASSPRGRITYEQYF.